One TCR beta chain is described in this entry. The sample comes from a study of blood T cell repertoires in COVID-19. Sequenced by immunoSEQ multiplex PCR; TCRdb stores in-frame clones only, minus some. The table includes fewer than 250,000 clones, over 80% detected once. CDR3 length equals 16 residues. V gave up 4 bases and J gave up 3 bases; unmatched junction bases: 8. Per the germline V gene, CDR1 is KGHDR and CDR2 is SFDVKD. Sample: PBMCs or T cells enriched from blood (not recorded which). The V and J genes are TRBV24-1 and TRBJ2-3; 8 positions match TRBD1. The origin of this receptor is a man in his fifties who had been exposed to COVID-19. The DNA for the CDR3 is TGTGCCACCAGTGACCCACGACAGGGGAGGACAGATACGCAGTATTTT. Its translation: CATSDPRQGRTDTQYF.